The rows below give T cell receptor beta chains drawn from one sample of a study of T-cell reconstitution after alpha-beta-depleted transplantation in children. A single record per CDR3 protein comes from TCRdb applying MiXCR to the PCR reads. This sample has more than 400,000 distinct CDR3 sequences, with around two fifths found just once. Sequences were derived from PBMCs, sampled before TCRalphabeta/CD19-depleted stem cell transplant. The receptor set was obtained from a girl aged 2-10 years with aplastic anemia, due to receive a stem cell transplant. Both conserved end residues are trimmed from each CDR3. Size tells how often a clone was seen (once, few, many) or the class of an expanded clone, and some rows leave it out.

v_gene	j_gene	abundance	len	CDR3aa
TRBV5-1	TRBJ1-1	.	12	ASSLAPANTEAF
TRBV7-9	TRBJ1-4	few	12	ASSEGTTNEKLF
TRBV7-3	TRBJ2-2	.	13	ASGLYGVETGELF
TRBV20-1	TRBJ2-5	many	10	SARTPPETQY
TRBV12-3/TRBV12-4	TRBJ1-5	.	10	ASRRVNQPQH
TRBV29-1	TRBJ1-5	.	11	SVEAGGGQPQH
TRBV7-6	TRBJ2-3	few	14	ASSLVAGPSTDTQY
TRBV5-6	TRBJ1-1	.	14	ASSRPGTGLGTEAF
TRBV20-1	TRBJ2-3	.	13	SAPQTSGRTDTQY
TRBV5-1	TRBJ2-5	.	14	ASSLADGGWGETQY
TRBV20-1	TRBJ2-5	.	13	SASSYLTGTETQY
TRBV7-8	TRBJ2-2	.	15	ASSSAPGLANTGELF
TRBV29-1	TRBJ2-1	.	15	SVLVAGGPSSYNEQF
TRBV18	TRBJ2-2	many	11	ASSPGNTGELF
TRBV5-1	TRBJ2-7	.	13	ASSPETGGLREQY
TRBV29-1	TRBJ1-3	.	14	SVLLDRDERGNTIY
TRBV7-9	TRBJ1-5	many	10	ASSSRVQPQH
TRBV20-1	TRBJ2-1	once	13	SASESAGGASEQF
TRBV28	TRBJ2-7	.	15	ASSFHSGTGHLKRQY
TRBV6-5	TRBJ2-7	few	13	ASSYRTAKPYEQY
TRBV7-9	TRBJ2-6	.	14	ASSFSRDSGANVLT
TRBV20-1	TRBJ2-7	.	10	SAPRDSYEQY
TRBV3-1	TRBJ2-5	.	12	ASSLGSIQETQY
TRBV6-1	TRBJ1-4	few	13	ASSEGGTVNEKLF
TRBV7-2	TRBJ2-3	.	12	ASSLVPIGDTQY
TRBV7-2	TRBJ2-1	.	14	ASSSTTRQIYNEQF
TRBV15	TRBJ1-1	.	13	ATSRFEGPEAEAF
TRBV5-5	TRBJ2-1	.	10	ASTVWNNEQF
TRBV20-1	TRBJ2-5	few	14	SARVELARRLETQY
TRBV6-1	TRBJ1-2	.	11	ASSESGGYGYT
TRBV28	TRBJ2-7	.	11	AHSQGGGYEQY
TRBV6-1	TRBJ2-1	.	13	ASSELGLGVNEQF
TRBV12-3/TRBV12-4	TRBJ1-3	many	15	ASSFNRPKYSGNTIY
TRBV6-1	TRBJ2-5	.	13	ASSPDRKFQETQY
TRBV7-2	TRBJ2-7	.	11	ASSSRGNYEQY
TRBV29-1	TRBJ1-1	.	13	SVRVLPGAGAEAF
TRBV12-3/TRBV12-4	TRBJ2-1	.	13	ASSLSSSSYNEQF
TRBV29-1	TRBJ1-1	many	13	SVGYRARGGTEAF
TRBV10-3	TRBJ1-5	.	12	AISAGQINQPQH
TRBV3-1	TRBJ1-2	.	12	ASSPKDRPYGYT
TRBV27	TRBJ2-2	.	11	ASSPIQPGELF
TRBV5-6	TRBJ2-7	few	13	ASRRRDRGLYEQY
TRBV20-1	TRBJ2-1	.	9	SATGNNEQF
TRBV20-1	TRBJ1-4	.	11	SVFGPSSGKLF